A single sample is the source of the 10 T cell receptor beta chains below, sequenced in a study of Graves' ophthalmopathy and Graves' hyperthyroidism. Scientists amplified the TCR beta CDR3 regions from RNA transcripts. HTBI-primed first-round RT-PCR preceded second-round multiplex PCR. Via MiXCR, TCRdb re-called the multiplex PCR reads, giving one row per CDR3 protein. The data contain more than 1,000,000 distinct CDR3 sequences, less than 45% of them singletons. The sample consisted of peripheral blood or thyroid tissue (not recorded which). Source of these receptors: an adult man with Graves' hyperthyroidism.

CDR3 region: CASSLGSGTDTQYF. CDR3 in DNA: TGTGCCAGCAGCTTGGGATCCGGCACAGATACGCAGTATTTT. The chain joins TRBV5-4 to TRBJ2-3; D unclear. Germline lookup yields CDR1 SGHNT and CDR2 YYREEE (reference sequence). The CDR3 has 14 amino acids. V lost 0 bases and J 1 base, leaving 6 bases between the germline ends.

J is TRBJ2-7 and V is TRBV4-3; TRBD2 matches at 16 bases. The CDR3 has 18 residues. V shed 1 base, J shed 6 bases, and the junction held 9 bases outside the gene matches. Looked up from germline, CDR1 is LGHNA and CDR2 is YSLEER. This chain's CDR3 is CASSQGGLAGGQRTEQYF. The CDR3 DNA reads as TGCGCCAGCAGCCAAGGGGGACTAGCGGGAGGGCAAAGAACCGAGCAGTACTTC.

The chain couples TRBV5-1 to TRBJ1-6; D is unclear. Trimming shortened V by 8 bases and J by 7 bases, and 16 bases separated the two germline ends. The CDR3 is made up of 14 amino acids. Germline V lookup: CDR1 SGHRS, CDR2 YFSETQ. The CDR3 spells CASADTTGNSPLHF. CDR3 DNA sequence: TGCGCCAGTGCAGACACGACCGGGAATTCACCCCTCCACTTT.

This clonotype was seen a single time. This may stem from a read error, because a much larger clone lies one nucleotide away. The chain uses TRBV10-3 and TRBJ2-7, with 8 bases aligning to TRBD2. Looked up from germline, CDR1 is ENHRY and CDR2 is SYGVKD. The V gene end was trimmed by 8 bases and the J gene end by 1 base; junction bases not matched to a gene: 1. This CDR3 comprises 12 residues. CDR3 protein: CAILAGSYEQYF. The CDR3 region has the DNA TGTGCCATCCTAGCGGGTTCCTACGAGCAGTACTTC.

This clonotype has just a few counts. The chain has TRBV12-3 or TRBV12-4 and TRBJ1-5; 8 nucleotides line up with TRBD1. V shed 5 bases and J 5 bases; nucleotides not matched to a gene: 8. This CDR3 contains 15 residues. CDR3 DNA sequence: TGTGCCAGCAGTACGACAGGGGTTCGGGATCAGCCCCAGCATTTT. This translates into CASSTTGVRDQPQHF.

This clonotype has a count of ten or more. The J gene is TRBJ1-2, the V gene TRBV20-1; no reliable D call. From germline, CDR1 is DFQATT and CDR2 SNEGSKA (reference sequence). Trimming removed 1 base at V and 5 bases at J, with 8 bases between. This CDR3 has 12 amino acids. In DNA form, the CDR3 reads TGCAGTGCTAGAGCCGTATATTATGGCTACACCTTC. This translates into CSARAVYYGYTF.

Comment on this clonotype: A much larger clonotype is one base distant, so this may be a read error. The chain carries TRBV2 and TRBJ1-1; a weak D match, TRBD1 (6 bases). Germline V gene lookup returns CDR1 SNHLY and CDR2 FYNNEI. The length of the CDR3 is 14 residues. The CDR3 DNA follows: TGTGCCACCAGTGTACGGACAGAAAACACTGAAGCTTTCTTT. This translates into CATSVRTENTEAFF.

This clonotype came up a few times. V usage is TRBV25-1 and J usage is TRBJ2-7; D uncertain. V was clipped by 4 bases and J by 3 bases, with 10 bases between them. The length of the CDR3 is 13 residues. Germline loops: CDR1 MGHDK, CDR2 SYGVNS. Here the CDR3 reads CASSVNRHYEQYF. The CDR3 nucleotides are TGTGCCAGCAGTGTAAATCGCCACTACGAGCAGTACTTC.

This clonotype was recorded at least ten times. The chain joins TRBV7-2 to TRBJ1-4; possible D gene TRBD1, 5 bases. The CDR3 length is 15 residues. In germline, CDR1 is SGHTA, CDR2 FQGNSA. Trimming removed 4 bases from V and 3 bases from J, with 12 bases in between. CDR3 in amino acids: CASSSRGSANEKLFF. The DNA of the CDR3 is TGTGCCAGCAGCTCAAGGGGCAGTGCTAATGAAAAACTGTTTTTT.

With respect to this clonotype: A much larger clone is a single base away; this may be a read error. Written as DNA, the CDR3 is TGTGCCAGTAGTATTAAGCAGGGGTTGGGGCGGCCCCAGCATTTT. Amino acids: CASSIKQGLGRPQHF. The chain employs TRBV19 and TRBJ1-5; D might be TRBD1 (6 bases). CDR1 is LNHDA and CDR2 is SQIVND in the germline V gene (reference sequence). This CDR3 spans 15 amino acids. V lost 3 bases to trimming and J lost 9 bases, with 18 bases between them.